Presented here are 17 T cell receptor beta chains from one specimen sequenced in a study of control samples from healthy donors and cancer patients (dated by TCRdb to the early 2020s). Library creation used the immunoSEQ multiplex PCR assay. This is the immuneACCESS table as TCRdb keeps it, with only in-frame sequences that have V and J called. A part of the clones is gone; compared with another copy, unresolved V genes explain less than half, and the rest is unexplained. The sample table holds 150,000 to 200,000 clones, of which 90% to 95% were seen once. The ten largest clones represent 1.5% of the sample. Sequencing was carried out using blood. Receptors were obtained from a woman aged 25 to 39 in good health.

Here the CDR3 reads CASSYRGVYEQYF. DNA of the CDR3: TGTGCCAGCAGCTACAGGGGAGTCTACGAGCAGTACTTC. The V call is TRBV11-3, the J call TRBJ2-7, with 7 bases lining up with TRBD1. The CDR3 has 13 amino acids. CDR1 SGHNT and CDR2 YENEEA come from the germline V gene. V shed 4 bases, J shed 3 bases, and the junction held 3 bases outside the gene matches.

The V call is TRBV7-9, the J call TRBJ1-3; TRBD1 matches at 7 bases. Looked up from germline, CDR1 is SEHNR and CDR2 is FQNEAQ (reference sequence). CDR3 length: 17 amino acids. Trimming at V came to 1 base and at J to 0 bases, leaving 6 bases not matched to a gene. For the CDR3, the DNA is TGTGCCAGCAGCTTAGTTGTGGACAGGAGCTCTGGAAACACCATATATTTT. Its protein is CASSLVVDRSSGNTIYF.

The table lists this clone with a count of one. Different DNA sequences within this sample yield the same CDR3. The chain has TRBV6-5 and TRBJ1-4; 8 bases map to TRBD1. Germline-derived CDR1 and CDR2 are MNHEY and SVGAGI. The CDR3 covers 14 residues. The V segment lost 2 bases and the J segment 6 bases; nucleotides outside the gene matches: 2. The CDR3 region is CASSYTGGDEKLFF. The DNA for the CDR3 is TGTGCCAGCAGTTACACAGGGGGAGATGAAAAACTGTTTTTT.

This rearrangement joins TRBV7-3 to TRBJ2-7; 10 positions match TRBD1. With 2 bases clipped from V and 7 bases from J, the junction kept 5 bases outside the gene matches. In germline, CDR1 is SGHTA, CDR2 FQGTGA. The CDR3 runs 14 residues. The CDR3 DNA follows: TGTGCCAGCAGCTTACCCCGGACAGGGGGGGAGCAGTACTTC. It translates to CASSLPRTGGEQYF.

The rearrangement links TRBV6-5 to TRBJ2-5; TRBD1 matches at 9 bases. Germline lookup yields CDR1 MNHEY and CDR2 SVGAGI. V lost 2 bases, J lost 5 bases, and 0 bases stayed unmatched. This CDR3 spans 13 amino acids. CDR3 protein: CASSYDRGETQYF. The DNA for the CDR3 is TGTGCCAGCAGTTACGACAGGGGGGAGACCCAGTACTTC.

This chain uses TRBV7-6 with TRBJ1-5; tentative D call: TRBD1 (5 bases). This CDR3 has 15 amino acids. V dropped 1 base and J dropped 0 bases, with 7 bases sitting between them. CDR1 is SGHVS and CDR2 is FNYEAQ in the germline V gene. The CDR3 reads CASSLGQSSNQPQHF. In nucleotides, the CDR3 is TGTGCCAGCAGCTTAGGACAGTCTAGCAATCAGCCCCAGCATTTT.

V usage is TRBV5-4 and J usage is TRBJ1-2; 10 bases line up with TRBD1. Germline CDR1 is SGHNT and CDR2 is YYREEE (reference sequence). There are 15 residues in the CDR3. The V segment lost 4 bases and the J segment 8 bases; nucleotides outside the gene matches: 11. The CDR3 sequence: CASSHRQGASKGYTF. The CDR3 DNA reads TGTGCCAGCAGCCATCGACAGGGGGCATCTAAGGGCTACACCTTC.

The chain uses TRBV20-1 and TRBJ2-7; D is unresolved. V dropped 3 bases and J dropped 0 bases, with 9 bases sitting between them. From germline, CDR1 is DFQATT and CDR2 SNEGSKA (reference sequence). The CDR3 runs to 13 residues. CDR3 DNA sequence: TGCAGTGCTAGTGGCCTAGTCTCCTACGAGCAGTACTTC. Protein sequence: CSASGLVSYEQYF.

The count of this clone is one. V is TRBV2 and J is TRBJ1-4; possible D gene TRBD1, 6 bases. CDR3 length equals 15 residues. V was shortened by 5 bases and J by 1 base, with 11 bases between the two germline ends. Looked up from germline, CDR1 is SNHLY and CDR2 is FYNNEI. The DNA of the CDR3 is TGTGCCAGCAGTCGGGCAGGGGAAACTAATGAAAAACTGTTTTTT. Its protein is CASSRAGETNEKLFF.

This chain connects TRBV7-6 to TRBJ1-2; TRBD1 matches at 9 bases. Looked up from germline, CDR1 is SGHVS and CDR2 is FNYEAQ. V lost 4 bases to trimming and J lost 7 bases; unmatched junction nucleotides: 13. This CDR3 region has 16 residues. CDR3 sequence (DNA): TGTGCCAGCAGCTCCCGTACAGGGACAGGGTCTTCTGGCTACACCTTC. Translation: CASSSRTGTGSSGYTF.

The sample holds a few counts of this clone. A junction boundary mismatches the germline segment, possibly from a read error. The J gene is TRBJ2-7, the V gene TRBV7-9; the match to TRBD2 covers 11 bases. CDR3 length equals 16 residues. Germline V gives CDR1 SEHNR, CDR2 FQNEAQ (reference sequence). CDR3 amino acids: CASSLDGTSGSYEQYF. The CDR3 DNA sequence: TGTGCCAGCAGTTTAGACGGGACTAGCGGCTCCTACGAGCAGTACTTC.

This chain connects TRBV7-7 to TRBJ1-4; perhaps TRBD1 as D (5 bases). The V gene's germline CDR1 is SSHAT and CDR2 FNYEAQ (reference sequence). The V end lost 5 bases, the J end lost 7 bases, and 11 bases lay between the germline ends. The CDR3 length is 13 residues. CDR3 protein: CASSRDHGEKLFF. In DNA form, the CDR3 reads TGTGCCAGCAGCCGGGACCATGGTGAAAAACTGTTTTTT.

The chain combines TRBV6-5 with TRBJ1-5; D remains unclear. From germline, CDR1 is MNHEY and CDR2 SVGAGI. CDR3 length: 13 amino acids. V lost 9 bases and J lost 0, with 9 bases in between. CDR3: CASRRYSNQPQHF. The CDR3 nucleotides are TGTGCCAGTCGACGGTATAGCAATCAGCCCCAGCATTTT.

The V call is TRBV7-2, the J call TRBJ2-2; D may be TRBD2 (7 bases). Germline V CDR1 and CDR2: SGHTA, FQGNSA. The CDR3 length is 14 residues. Trimming cost V 0 bases and J 8 bases, with 10 bases left between them. The CDR3 sequence is CASSLAGGPGELFF. Written as DNA, the CDR3 is TGTGCCAGCAGCTTAGCGGGGGGGCCTGGGGAGCTGTTTTTT. The full variable domain, in which reference TRBV7-2 and TRBJ2-2 provide the parts outside the CDR3, is GAGVSQSPSNKVTEKGKDVELRCDPISGHTALYWYRQSLGQGLEFLIYFQGNSAPDKSGLPSDRFSAERTGGSVSTLTIQRTQQEDSAVYLCASSLAGGPGELFFGEGSRLTVL.

This chain links TRBV19 with TRBJ1-5; TRBD1 is a possible D gene (5 bases). This CDR3 has 15 amino acids. The germline V and J ends were trimmed by 3 bases and 3 bases, with 12 bases remaining between them. Germline V CDR1 and CDR2: LNHDA, SQIVND (reference sequence). In DNA form, the CDR3 reads TGTGCCAGTAGTATTCAGGGTTTCCCCAATCAGCCCCAGCATTTT. Its translation: CASSIQGFPNQPQHF.

V and J are TRBV28 and TRBJ2-3; 7 positions agree with TRBD1. V lost 3 bases to trimming and J lost 0 bases; unmatched junction nucleotides: 3. Germline V gives CDR1 MDHEN, CDR2 SYDVKM. The CDR3 consists of 15 residues. CDR3 DNA: TGTGCCAGCAGTTTGGGACAGCCTAGCACAGATACGCAGTATTTT. Translation: CASSLGQPSTDTQYF.

V gene TRBV18 combines with J gene TRBJ2-5, with 8 nucleotides matching TRBD1. V shed 4 bases, J shed 7 bases, and the junction held 8 bases outside the gene matches. From germline, CDR1 is KGHSH and CDR2 LQKENI. The CDR3 runs 14 residues. CDR3 nucleotide sequence: TGTGCCAGCTCACGGACAGGGTCAGAGGGGACCCAGTACTTC. Amino acid sequence: CASSRTGSEGTQYF.